This TCR beta chain is from a study of vaccination and CD4 T cells after COVID-19. The treatment denotes: roughly 11-day PBMC culture with coronavirus spike peptide pools or control peptides (ViraFEST assay). TCRs were sequenced by ViraFEST after antigen-specific T cells had been expanded with peptide pools. It was with roughly 9.6 IU/ml IL-2 and approximately 10 ug/ml peptide pools that 2.2 million or so PBMCs per well were cultured. Details on this clonotype: Its antigen is undetermined.

Trimming pared 5 bases from V and 4 bases from J, leaving 12 bases between. The V gene's germline CDR1 is MNHEY and CDR2 SMNVEV (reference sequence). CDR3 size: 15 residues. Oncomine TCR Beta short-read sequencing was applied to DNA from cultured CD4+ T cells. Researchers extracted genomic DNA from CD4+ T cells that had been cultured. Using its own MiXCR run on the PCR reads, TCRdb lists one record per CDR3 protein. The table shows approximately 16,000 distinct CDR3 sequences, with about 75% occurring only once. V and J are TRBV27 and TRBJ1-6; weak D call: TRBD1 (6 bases). The starting material was CD4+ T cells from blood, cultured in vitro, obtained after SARS-CoV-2 vaccination. This receptor was identified in a human donor who received a COVID-19 vaccine. CDR3 coding DNA: TGTGCCAGCAGTCAACAGGGTCGGTATAATTCACCCCTCCACTTT. Its protein product is CASSQQGRYNSPLHF.